This TCR beta chain came from a study of blood T cells in healthy people across ages. Combining a sample-barcoded 5' primer with a J-beta primer mix, a second PCR ran for roughly 6 to 11 cycles. Each cDNA molecule was tagged by a template-switch adaptor with 12 random nucleotides. Per sample, CDR3-containing paired-end reads numbered at least 2.5 million. TCRdb used MiXCR to reprocess the 5' RACE reads, holding one entry per CDR3 protein. The sample holds about 1.6 million distinct CDR3 sequences; roughly a third are singletons and the top ten take 10% to 12%. The V and J ends lost 4 bases and 5 bases, in that order; junction bases with no gene match: 3. Per germline, CDR1 SGHTA and CDR2 FQGTGA. The CDR3 contains 14 residues.

The sequenced sample was blood. The sequence was obtained from a woman in her thirties in good health. The rearrangement uses TRBV7-3 and TRBJ2-1; the match to TRBD1 covers 9 bases. CDR3 bases: TGTGCCAGCAGCTCCGGACAGGGGCACAATGAGCAGTTCTTC. Translating gives CASSSGQGHNEQFF.